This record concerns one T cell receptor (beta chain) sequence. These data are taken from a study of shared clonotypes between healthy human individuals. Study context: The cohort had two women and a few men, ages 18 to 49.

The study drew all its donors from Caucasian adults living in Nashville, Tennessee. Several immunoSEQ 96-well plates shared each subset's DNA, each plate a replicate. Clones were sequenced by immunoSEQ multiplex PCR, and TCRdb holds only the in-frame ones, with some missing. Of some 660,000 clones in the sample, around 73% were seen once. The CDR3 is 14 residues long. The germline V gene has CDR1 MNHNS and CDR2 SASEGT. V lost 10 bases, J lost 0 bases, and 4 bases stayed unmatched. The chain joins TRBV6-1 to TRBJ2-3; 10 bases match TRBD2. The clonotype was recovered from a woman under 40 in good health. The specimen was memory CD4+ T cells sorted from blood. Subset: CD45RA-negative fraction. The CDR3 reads CATTSGISTDTQYF. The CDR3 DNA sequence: TGTGCCACCACTAGCGGGATTAGCACAGATACGCAGTATTTT.